Each of the 17 T cell receptor beta chains below was sequenced from the same sample in a study of T cell responses to AZD1222 COVID-19 vaccine. The method was immunoSEQ multiplex PCR; TCRdb's version includes in-frame clones alone and lacks a portion of them. In the table there are roughly 180,000 clones, around 90% of which are singletons. The sample here was peripheral blood, taken on day 0 of AZD1222 vaccination. The receptor set was obtained from an adult in good health.

The chain is built from TRBV11-3 and TRBJ2-3, with D perhaps TRBD2 (6 bases). V was pared by 6 bases and J by 5 bases, with 15 bases between. The CDR3 length is 14 residues. Per germline, CDR1 SGHNT and CDR2 YENEEA. Here the CDR3 DNA reads TGTGCCAGCAGGCCTCGCGGGGACGGAGATACGCAGTATTTT. Protein: CASRPRGDGDTQYF. Full variable domain (missing parts from reference TRBV11-3 and TRBJ2-3): EAGVVQSPRYKIIEKKQPVAFWCNPISGHNTLYWYLQNLGQGPELLIRYENEEAVDDSQLPKDRFSAERLKGVDSTLKIQPAELGDSAVYLCASRPRGDGDTQYFGPGTRLTVL.

The J gene is TRBJ1-1, the V gene TRBV6-5; TRBD1 matches 9 bases. V lost 7 bases to trimming and J lost 8 bases; unmatched junction nucleotides: 11. This CDR3 region has 14 residues. Germline V CDR1 and CDR2: MNHEY, SVGAGI. The CDR3 reads CASIGGQGRGEAFF. Here the CDR3 DNA reads TGTGCCAGCATCGGCGGACAGGGGAGGGGAGAAGCTTTCTTT.

This chain joins TRBV9 and TRBJ2-3; D not certain. The V gene's germline CDR1 is SGDLS and CDR2 YYNGEE. The ends were cut back, 0 bases at V and 2 bases at J, with 10 bases in the middle. The length of the CDR3 is 15 residues. The CDR3 DNA reads TGTGCCAGCAGCGTAGGTACTATCCCCACAGATACGCAGTATTTT. It encodes CASSVGTIPTDTQYF. Based on the CDR3 plus reference TRBV9 and TRBJ2-3, the full variable domain is DSGVTQTPKHLITATGQRVTLRCSPRSGDLSVYWYQQSLDQGLQFLIQYYNGEERAKGNILERFSAQQFPDLHSELNLSSLELGDSALYFCASSVGTIPTDTQYFGPGTRLTVL.

This chain connects TRBV7-8 to TRBJ2-5, with a weak D call TRBD2 (6 bases). The CDR3 extends over 14 amino acids. Germline V gene lookup returns CDR1 SGHVS and CDR2 FQNEAQ. Trimming left V 5 bases short and J 7 bases short, with 17 bases between. The CDR3 nucleotides are TGTGCCAGCAGCCGAGGTTGGGGGGACGGGACCCAGTACTTC. Protein: CASSRGWGDGTQYF.

This clone was seen just once. V usage is TRBV7-2 and J usage is TRBJ1-5; D unresolved. Trimming took off 5 bases at V and 1 base at J, with 12 bases between the two ends. CDR1 and CDR2 (germline): SGHTA, FQGNSA. The length of the CDR3 is 15 residues. The chain's CDR3 is CASSLGSISNQPQHF. The CDR3 DNA reads as TGTGCCAGCAGCCTCGGCAGCATCAGCAATCAGCCCCAGCATTTT.

On this clone: This specimen includes other DNA sequences encoding the same CDR3. The V gene is TRBV7-9, the J gene TRBJ1-1; maybe TRBD1 (6 bases). Germline V lookup: CDR1 SEHNR, CDR2 FQNEAQ (reference sequence). This CDR3 is built from 15 residues. V lost 0 bases and J 1 base, leaving 9 bases between the germline ends. In DNA form, the CDR3 reads TGTGCCAGCAGCTTAGCGGGGGCGGGGAACACTGAAGCTTTCTTT. Translated: CASSLAGAGNTEAFF.

The gene calls are TRBV5-1 and TRBJ2-3; 10 nucleotides match TRBD1. Germline values: CDR1 SGHRS, CDR2 YFSETQ. The CDR3 runs 15 residues. Trimming removed 0 bases from V and 6 bases from J; junction bases left unmatched: 4. The CDR3 bases are TGCGCCAGCAGCTTGGGACAGGGGGCAGGGGATACGCAGTATTTT. This gives the protein CASSLGQGAGDTQYF.

The chain uses TRBV5-1 and TRBJ1-5; D is perhaps TRBD1 (6 bases). The CDR3 totals 13 residues. The germline CDR1 and CDR2 sequences are SGHRS and YFSETQ. V was shortened by 0 bases and J by 5 bases, with 6 bases between the two germline ends. CDR3 bases: TGCGCCAGCAGCTTGGACAGGGATCAGCCCCAGCATTTT. Its translation is CASSLDRDQPQHF.

The chain carries TRBV19 and TRBJ2-7, with D possibly TRBD1 on 5 matching bases. Trimming removed 6 bases from V and 2 bases from J, with 11 bases in between. This CDR3 spans 13 amino acids. Looked up from germline, CDR1 is LNHDA and CDR2 is SQIVND (reference sequence). This CDR3 is CASSADRPYEQYF. The CDR3 region has the DNA TGTGCCAGTAGCGCTGACAGACCCTACGAGCAGTACTTC.

V is TRBV5-1 and J is TRBJ2-7, with 7 bases lining up with TRBD1. V gave up 4 bases and J gave up 0 bases; unmatched junction bases: 7. This CDR3 spans 15 amino acids. Looked up from germline, CDR1 is SGHRS and CDR2 is YFSETQ. The CDR3 protein is CASSPRQGSSYEQYF. The DNA of the CDR3 is TGCGCCAGCAGCCCGCGACAGGGCAGCTCCTACGAGCAGTACTTC.

CDR3 in amino acids: CASSVGQIQGYTF. CDR3 nucleotide sequence: TGTGCCAGCAGCGTGGGACAAATTCAAGGCTACACCTTC. The chain employs TRBV2 and TRBJ1-2, with D possibly being TRBD1 (6 bases). This CDR3 is 13 amino acids long. The germline gives CDR1 SNHLY, CDR2 FYNNEI. The ends were cut back, 6 bases at V and 8 bases at J, with 16 bases in the middle.

J is TRBJ2-5 and V is TRBV3-1 (or the pseudogene TRBV3-2), with 8 bases aligning to TRBD2. The CDR3 extends over 15 amino acids. Germline V CDR1 and CDR2: LGHDT, YNNKEL (reference sequence). V shed 6 bases, J shed 0 bases, and the junction held 6 bases outside the gene matches. CDR3 sequence (DNA): TGTGCCAGCAGGCGGGGGGCCGTGTACCAAGAGACCCAGTACTTC. This sequence encodes CASRRGAVYQETQYF.

The V gene is TRBV5-1, the J gene TRBJ1-1, with a possible D match to TRBD1 (6 bases). Trimming cost V 4 bases and J 14 bases, with 18 bases left between them. The CDR3 sequence is 12 residues long. Germline CDR1 is SGHRS and CDR2 is YFSETQ. The CDR3 DNA sequence: TGCGCCAGCAGCACCGGCAGGGGCGGGTGGTTCTTT. Its protein is CASSTGRGGWFF.

As to this clone: A read error is possible here, since a much larger clone lies one base away. The chain links TRBV7-2 to TRBJ1-5; D is uncertain. V was pared by 3 bases and J by 3 bases, with 3 bases between. This CDR3 has 12 amino acids. Germline lookup yields CDR1 SGHTA and CDR2 FQGNSA. CDR3 coding DNA: TGTGCCAGCAGCTTCGACAATCAGCCCCAGCATTTT. Its protein is CASSFDNQPQHF. The whole variable domain, remainder taken from reference TRBV7-2 and TRBJ1-5, is GAGVSQSPSNKVTEKGKDVELRCDPISGHTALYWYRQSLGQGLEFLIYFQGNSAPDKSGLPSDRFSAERTGGSVSTLTIQRTQQEDSAVYLCASSFDNQPQHFGDGTRLSIL.

V usage is TRBV7-9 and J usage is TRBJ1-5; 9 bases are a match to TRBD1. CDR3 length: 16 residues. CDR1 and CDR2 (germline): SEHNR, FQNEAQ (reference sequence). Trimming removed 5 bases from V and 4 bases from J; junction bases left unmatched: 9. CDR3 nucleotide sequence: TGTGCCAGCAGCCATACGGACAGGGGATGGAATCAGCCCCAGCATTTT. This encodes CASSHTDRGWNQPQHF.

V usage is TRBV3-1 (or the pseudogene TRBV3-2) and J usage is TRBJ1-1, with TRBD1 matching over 8 bases. With 1 base clipped from V and 3 bases from J, the junction kept 10 bases outside the gene matches. Germline loops: CDR1 LGHDT, CDR2 YNNKEL (reference sequence). The CDR3 covers 17 residues. The CDR3 DNA follows: TGTGCCAGCAGCCAAGTCTCCTCAGCAGGGGGCTACACTGAAGCTTTCTTT. It translates to CASSQVSSAGGYTEAFF.

This clone occurred once. This rearrangement joins TRBV5-6 to TRBJ2-7; possibly TRBD2 for D (5 bases). There are 14 residues in the CDR3. In germline, CDR1 is SGHDT, CDR2 YYEEEE. Trimming removed 0 bases at V and 2 bases at J, with 9 bases between. CDR3 in amino acids: CASSLGRAPYEQYF. CDR3 sequence (DNA): TGTGCCAGCAGCTTGGGGCGGGCCCCCTACGAGCAGTACTTC.